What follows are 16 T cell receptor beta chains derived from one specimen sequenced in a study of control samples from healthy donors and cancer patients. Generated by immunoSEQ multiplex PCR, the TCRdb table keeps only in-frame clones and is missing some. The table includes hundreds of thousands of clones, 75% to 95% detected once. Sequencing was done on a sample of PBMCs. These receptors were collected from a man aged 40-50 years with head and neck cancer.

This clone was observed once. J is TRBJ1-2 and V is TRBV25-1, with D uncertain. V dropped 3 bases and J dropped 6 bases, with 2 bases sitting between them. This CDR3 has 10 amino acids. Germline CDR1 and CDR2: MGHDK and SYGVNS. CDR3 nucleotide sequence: TGTGCCAGCAGTGAGGATGGCTACACCTTC. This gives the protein CASSEDGYTF.

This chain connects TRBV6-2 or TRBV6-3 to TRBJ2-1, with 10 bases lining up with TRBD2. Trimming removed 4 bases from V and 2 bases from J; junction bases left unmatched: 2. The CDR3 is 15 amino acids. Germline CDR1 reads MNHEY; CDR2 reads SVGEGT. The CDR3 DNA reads TGTGCCAGCAGTTTGAGCGGGGGGGCCTACAATGAGCAGTTCTTC. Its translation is CASSLSGGAYNEQFF.

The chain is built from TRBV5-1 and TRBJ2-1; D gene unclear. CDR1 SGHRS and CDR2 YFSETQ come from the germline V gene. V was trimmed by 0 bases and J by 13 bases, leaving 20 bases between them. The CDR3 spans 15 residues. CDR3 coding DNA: TGCGCCAGCAGCTTGGATCAGCTGGGGTCTCCCAACCAGTTCTTC. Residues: CASSLDQLGSPNQFF. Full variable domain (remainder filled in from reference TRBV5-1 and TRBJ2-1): KAGVTQTPRYLIKTRGQQVTLSCSPISGHRSVSWYQQTPGQGLQFLFEYFSETQRNKGNFPGRFSGRQFSNSRSEMNVSTLELGDSALYLCASSLDQLGSPNQFFGPGTRLTVL.

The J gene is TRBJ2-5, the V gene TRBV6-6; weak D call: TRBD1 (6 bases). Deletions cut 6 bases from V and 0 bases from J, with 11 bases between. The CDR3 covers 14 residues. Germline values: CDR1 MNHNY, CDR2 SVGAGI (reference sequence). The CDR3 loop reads CASRLGQHQETQYF. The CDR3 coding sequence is TGTGCCAGCAGACTTGGACAGCACCAAGAGACCCAGTACTTC.

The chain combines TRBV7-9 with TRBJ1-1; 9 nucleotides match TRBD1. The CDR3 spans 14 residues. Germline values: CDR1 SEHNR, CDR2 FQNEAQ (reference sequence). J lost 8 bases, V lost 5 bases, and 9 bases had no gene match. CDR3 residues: CASSKTGGPPEAFF. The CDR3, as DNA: TGTGCCAGCAGCAAAACAGGGGGCCCCCCCGAAGCTTTCTTT.

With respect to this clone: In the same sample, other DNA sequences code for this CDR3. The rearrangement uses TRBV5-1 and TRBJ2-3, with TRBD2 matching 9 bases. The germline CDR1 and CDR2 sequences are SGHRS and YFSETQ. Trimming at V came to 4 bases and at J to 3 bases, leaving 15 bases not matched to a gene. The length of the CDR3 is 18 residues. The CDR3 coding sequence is TGCGCCAGCAGCGTAGGCCAAGTTCCTAGCGGGAAGACAGATACGCAGTATTTT. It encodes CASSVGQVPSGKTDTQYF.

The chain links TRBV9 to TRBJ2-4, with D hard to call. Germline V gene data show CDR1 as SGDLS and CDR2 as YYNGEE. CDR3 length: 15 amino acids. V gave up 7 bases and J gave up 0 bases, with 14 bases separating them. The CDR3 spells CASSERALAKNIQYF. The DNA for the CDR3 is TGTGCCAGCTCAGAGCGCGCACTAGCCAAAAACATTCAGTACTTC. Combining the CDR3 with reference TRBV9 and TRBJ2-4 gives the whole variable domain DSGVTQTPKHLITATGQRVTLRCSPRSGDLSVYWYQQSLDQGLQFLIQYYNGEERAKGNILERFSAQQFPDLHSELNLSSLELGDSALYFCASSERALAKNIQYFGAGTRLSVL.

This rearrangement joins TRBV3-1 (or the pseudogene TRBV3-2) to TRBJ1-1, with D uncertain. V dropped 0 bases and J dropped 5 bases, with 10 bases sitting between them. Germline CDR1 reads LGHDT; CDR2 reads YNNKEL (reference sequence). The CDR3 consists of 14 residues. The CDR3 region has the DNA TGTGCCAGCAGCCAAGATATAGGGTGTACTGAAGCTTTCTTT. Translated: CASSQDIGCTEAFF.

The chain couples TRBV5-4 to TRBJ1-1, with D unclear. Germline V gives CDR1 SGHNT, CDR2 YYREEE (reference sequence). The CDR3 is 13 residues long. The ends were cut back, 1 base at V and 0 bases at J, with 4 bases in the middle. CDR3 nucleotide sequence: TGTGCCAGCAGCTTGACAGTGAACACTGAAGCTTTCTTT. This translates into CASSLTVNTEAFF.

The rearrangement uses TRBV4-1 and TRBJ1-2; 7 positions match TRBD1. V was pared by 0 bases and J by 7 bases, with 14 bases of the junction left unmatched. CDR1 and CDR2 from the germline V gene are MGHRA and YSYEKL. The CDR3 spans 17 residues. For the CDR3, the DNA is TGCGCCAGCAGCCAAGAATACAGGGGATCGACCTCCGGTGGCTACACCTTC. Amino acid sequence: CASSQEYRGSTSGGYTF.

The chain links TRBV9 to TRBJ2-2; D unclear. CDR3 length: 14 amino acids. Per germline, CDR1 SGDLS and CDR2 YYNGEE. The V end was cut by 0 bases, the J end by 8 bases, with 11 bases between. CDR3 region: CASSVAQVPGELFF. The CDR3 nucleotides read TGTGCCAGCAGCGTAGCCCAGGTTCCGGGGGAGCTGTTTTTT.

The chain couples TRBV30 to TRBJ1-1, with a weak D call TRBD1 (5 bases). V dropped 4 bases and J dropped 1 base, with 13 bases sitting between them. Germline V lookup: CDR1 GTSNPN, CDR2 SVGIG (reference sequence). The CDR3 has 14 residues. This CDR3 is CAWNYGGRNTEAFF. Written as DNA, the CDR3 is TGTGCCTGGAATTATGGGGGTAGGAACACTGAAGCTTTCTTT.

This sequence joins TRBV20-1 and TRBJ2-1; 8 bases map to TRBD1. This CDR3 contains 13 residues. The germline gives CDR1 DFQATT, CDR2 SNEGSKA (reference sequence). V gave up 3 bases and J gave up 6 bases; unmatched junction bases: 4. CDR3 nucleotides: TGCAGTGCTAGTAGACAGGGGCGCAATGAGCAGTTCTTC. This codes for CSASRQGRNEQFF.

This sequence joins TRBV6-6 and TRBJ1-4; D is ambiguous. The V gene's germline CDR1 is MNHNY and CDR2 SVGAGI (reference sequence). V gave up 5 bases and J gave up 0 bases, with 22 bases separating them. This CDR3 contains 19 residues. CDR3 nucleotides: TGTGCCAGCAGTCCTCTCAGGTTCTCCTCCATGCCAACTAATGAAAAACTGTTTTTT. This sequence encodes CASSPLRFSSMPTNEKLFF.

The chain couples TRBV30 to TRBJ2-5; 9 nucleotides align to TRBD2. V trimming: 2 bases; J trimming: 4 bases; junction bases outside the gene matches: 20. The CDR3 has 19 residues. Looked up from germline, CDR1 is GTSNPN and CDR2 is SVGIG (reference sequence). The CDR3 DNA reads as TGTGCCTGGAGTTTGGGTAGATTCGGATTAGCGGGAGAGGGAGAGACCCAGTACTTC. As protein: CAWSLGRFGLAGEGETQYF. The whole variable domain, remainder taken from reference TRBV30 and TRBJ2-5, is SQTIHQWPATLVQPVGSPLSLECTVEGTSNPNLYWYRQAAGRGLQLLFYSVGIGQISSEVPQNLSASRPQDRQFILSSKKLLLSDSGFYLCAWSLGRFGLAGEGETQYFGPGTRLLVL.

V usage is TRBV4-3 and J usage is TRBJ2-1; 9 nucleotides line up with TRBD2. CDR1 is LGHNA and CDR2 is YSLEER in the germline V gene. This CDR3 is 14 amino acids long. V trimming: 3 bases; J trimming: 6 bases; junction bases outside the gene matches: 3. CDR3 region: CASSQRGGRNEQFF. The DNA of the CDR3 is TGCGCCAGCAGCCAGCGGGGGGGCCGCAATGAGCAGTTCTTC.